This T cell receptor beta chain is drawn from a study of blood T cell repertoires in COVID-19. Overall study context: The samples span acute and convalescent COVID-19 from the United States, Italy and Spain.

Each recovered donor of Cohort 3 presented with two negative PCRs, clearance, or symptom resolution. Germline CDR1 and CDR2: LGHDT and YNNKEL (reference sequence). The CDR3 has 12 residues. The V and J ends lost 4 bases and 5 bases respectively, with 8 bases between them. Original analysis: The authors estimated nucleated cell counts from reference gene primer amplification. The protocol was immunoSEQ multiplex PCR, while the TCRdb copy is restricted to in-frame clones and leaves out a portion. V, J and clone size were drawn from that table, and D and trimming were deduced from the DNA. The sample has 250,000 to 400,000 clones; approximately 88% are singletons.

The TCR comes from a man in his 60s who had recovered from COVID-19. The specimen was PBMCs or T cells enriched from blood (not recorded which). This sequence joins TRBV3-1 (or the pseudogene TRBV3-2) and TRBJ1-2; D might be TRBD1 (5 bases). The DNA of the CDR3 is TGTGCCAGCAGCCCCGGGGGGTATGGCTACACCTTC. Amino acids: CASSPGGYGYTF.